This T cell receptor (beta chain) was identified in a study of T cell changes during pregnancy in multiple sclerosis. Only in-frame clones appear in the TCRdb table, and some are missing; sequencing was by immunoSEQ multiplex PCR. Of about 18,000 clones listed, more than 80% are singletons. This CDR3 spans 14 amino acids. Germline lookup yields CDR1 SGHRS and CDR2 YFSETQ. With 4 bases removed from V and 8 bases from J, the gap between germline ends came to 13 bases. The chain combines TRBV5-1 with TRBJ1-6, with D perhaps TRBD1 (5 bases). Sequenced here: CD8+ T cells from peripheral blood mononuclear cells, sampled in the third trimester of pregnancy. This clonotype was sampled from a female donor in good health, enrolled as a control in a pregnancy study. The CDR3, as DNA: TGCGCCAGCAGCACAGCAGGGTATTATTCACCCCTCCACTTT. This encodes CASSTAGYYSPLHF. The complete variable domain, with remaining parts taken from reference TRBV5-1 and TRBJ1-6, reads KAGVTQTPRYLIKTRGQQVTLSCSPISGHRSVSWYQQTPGQGLQFLFEYFSETQRNKGNFPGRFSGRQFSNSRSEMNVSTLELGDSALYLCASSTAGYYSPLHFGNGTRLTVT.